One and the same sample provided the 30 T cell receptor beta chains below, sequenced in a study of CD8+CD57+ T cells in acquired aplastic anemia. Patients included in sequencing had previously demonstrated CD8+CD57+ cell expansion by flow cytometry. Genomic DNA was employed as the template in profiling TCR beta VDJ and CDR3. TCRdb reanalysed the reads using MiXCR and keeps one entry per CDR3 protein. Among 150,000 to 200,000 distinct CDR3 sequences listed, around half were seen once. Sequenced input: sorted CD4+, CD8+, or CD8+CD57+ T cells (not recorded which) from PBMCs. The source of these receptors is a human donor with aplastic anemia.

Concerning this clonotype: A much bigger clone sits one base away, suggesting this may be a read error. The chain uses TRBV7-9 and TRBJ2-4; D may correspond to TRBD1 or TRBD2 (5 bases each). The CDR3 runs 13 residues. Trimming left V 5 bases short and J 6 bases short, with 11 bases between. CDR1 and CDR2 (germline): SEHNR, FQNEAQ (reference sequence). CDR3 sequence (DNA): TGTGCCAGCAGCGAGGGGCCGGCAAACATTCAGTACTTC. Its protein product is CASSEGPANIQYF.

In this sample, this clonotype turned up many times. The J gene is TRBJ2-7, the V gene TRBV25-1; D might be TRBD2 (6 bases). The germline V gene has CDR1 MGHDK and CDR2 SYGVNS. Trimming cost V 4 bases and J 2 bases, with 9 bases left between them. This CDR3 has 13 amino acids. The CDR3 nucleotides are TGTGCCAGCAGTGCTAGCGTCACCTACGAGCAGTACTTC. Its translation: CASSASVTYEQYF.

As to this clonotype: This may arise from a read error, as a much more abundant clone is one base away. This chain uses TRBV28 with TRBJ2-5, with unresolved D. Trimming cost V 7 bases and J 5 bases, with 17 bases left between them. Germline CDR1 reads MDHEN; CDR2 reads SYDVKM. The CDR3 is 14 residues long. This CDR3 is CASTTSDVGETQYF. CDR3 DNA sequence: TGTGCCAGCACAACGTCAGACGTTGGGGAGACCCAGTACTTC.

This sequence joins TRBV11-2 and TRBJ1-5; 7 nucleotides line up with TRBD1. The CDR3 contains 18 residues. Unmatched junction bases numbered 13, after V lost 0 bases and J lost 5 bases. Per the germline V gene, CDR1 is SGHAT and CDR2 is FQNNGV. CDR3 DNA sequence: TGTGCCAGCAGCTTAGAACTGGGACAGAACCTGCTGGATCAGCCCCAGCATTTT. Protein sequence: CASSLELGQNLLDQPQHF.

Notes on this clonotype: With a much larger clone just one base away, this may be a read error. The gene calls are TRBV19 and TRBJ1-3; D is possibly TRBD1 (5 bases). Germline CDR1 and CDR2: LNHDA and SQIVND (reference sequence). This CDR3 comprises 15 residues. V shed 7 bases and J shed 0 bases, with 13 bases lying between them. CDR3 in DNA: TGTGCCAGTATAAGAGGGGATGCCTCTGGAAACACCATATATTTT. Protein product: CASIRGDASGNTIYF.

This clonotype was found many times. V gene TRBV3-1 combines with J gene TRBJ2-1; D is possibly TRBD2 (5 bases). This CDR3 has 13 residues. The V gene lost 0 bases and the J gene lost 10 bases, with 10 bases spanning the gap. Germline CDR1 and CDR2: LGHDT and YNNKEL (reference sequence). CDR3 loop: CASSQDLRAEQFF. The CDR3 coding sequence is TGTGCCAGCAGCCAAGATTTGAGGGCCGAGCAGTTCTTC.

This clonotype was detected ten times or more. The gene calls are TRBV5-1 and TRBJ1-6; 8 nucleotides align to TRBD1. The J segment lost 8 bases and the V segment lost 4 bases, leaving 8 bases of the junction unmatched. The CDR3 has 15 residues. Germline V gene lookup returns CDR1 SGHRS and CDR2 YFSETQ. CDR3 protein: CASSPTDRAYSPLHF. The DNA of the CDR3 is TGCGCCAGCAGCCCCACGGACAGGGCTTATTCACCCCTCCACTTT.

V and J are TRBV7-2 and TRBJ2-6; weak D call: TRBD2 (6 bases). Trimming removed 5 bases from V and 5 bases from J, with 13 bases in between. This CDR3 has 15 residues. In germline, CDR1 is SGHTA, CDR2 FQGNSA. CDR3 bases: TGTGCCAGCAGCCAGAACCGGGGGAGGGCCAACGTCCTGACTTTC. Translation gives CASSQNRGRANVLTF.

In its sample, this clonotype was seen many times. This chain links TRBV20-1 with TRBJ2-7; TRBD1 matches 8 bases. Germline values: CDR1 DFQATT, CDR2 SNEGSKA (reference sequence). Trimming removed 6 bases from V and 0 bases from J; junction bases left unmatched: 7. The CDR3 has 14 residues. CDR3 sequence reads: CSAPDRARSYEQYF. In nucleotides, the CDR3 is TGCAGTGCCCCGGACAGGGCCCGCTCCTACGAGCAGTACTTC.

This clonotype was detected many times. This rearrangement joins TRBV18 to TRBJ1-1; D may be TRBD1 (5 bases). The ends were cut back, 6 bases at V and 7 bases at J, with 12 bases in the middle. In germline, CDR1 is KGHSH, CDR2 LQKENI. The CDR3 length is 12 residues. CDR3 region: CASSARRGEAFF. CDR3 nucleotides: TGTGCCAGCTCGGCGCGGAGGGGTGAAGCTTTCTTT.

This chain links TRBV7-6 with TRBJ2-7; the D is unclear. V dropped 5 bases and J dropped 2 bases, with 13 bases sitting between them. In germline, CDR1 is SGHVS, CDR2 FNYEAQ. The CDR3 consists of 14 residues. The CDR3 protein is CASSPRPSTYEQYF. CDR3 sequence (DNA): TGTGCCAGCAGCCCACGTCCAAGCACCTACGAGCAGTACTTC.

This chain links TRBV20-1 with TRBJ2-7; a possible D gene is TRBD2 (6 bases). The V end was cut by 6 bases, the J end by 2 bases, with 14 bases between. CDR1 DFQATT and CDR2 SNEGSKA come from the germline V gene (reference sequence). The CDR3 extends over 13 amino acids. The CDR3, as DNA: TGCAGTGCCGAGGCGGGGCCAGCCTACGAGCAGTACTTC. As protein: CSAEAGPAYEQYF.

The chain is built from TRBV2 and TRBJ2-7; 12 bases are a match to TRBD2. V dropped 4 bases and J dropped 4; count of bases not matched to a gene: 14. Germline V gene sequence: CDR1 SNHLY, CDR2 FYNNEI. This CDR3 has 18 residues. The CDR3 here is CASSGELAGGINFYEQYF. The CDR3 DNA follows: TGTGCCAGCAGTGGTGAACTAGCGGGAGGAATTAATTTTTACGAGCAGTACTTC.

This clonotype came up many times. This chain joins TRBV7-9 and TRBJ2-7; D is possibly TRBD1 (6 bases). The V gene's germline CDR1 is SEHNR and CDR2 FQNEAQ (reference sequence). The CDR3 length is 13 residues. The CDR3 DNA is TGTGCTATACAGGGTACGAATTCCTACGAGCAGTACTTC. It specifies CAIQGTNSYEQYF.

This clonotype showed up many times. The chain combines TRBV20-1 with TRBJ1-1; 7 bases match TRBD1. CDR3 length: 14 residues. V shed 3 bases, J shed 0 bases, and the junction held 4 bases outside the gene matches. CDR1 is DFQATT, CDR2 SNEGSKA, per germline (reference sequence). As DNA, the CDR3 is TGCAGTGCTAGGCCCACAGGGGTGAACACTGAAGCTTTCTTT. It is translated as CSARPTGVNTEAFF.

Turning to this clonotype: The junction does not match germline at one end; this may be a read error. The chain uses TRBV20-1 and TRBJ1-2; D ambiguous. The length of the CDR3 is 13 residues. From germline, CDR1 is DFQATT and CDR2 SNEGSKA (reference sequence). CDR3 protein: CSANPPTEYGYTF. The DNA of the CDR3 is TGCAGTGCTAACCCCCCTACAGAGTATGGTTACACCTTC.

The V and J genes are TRBV11-1 and TRBJ1-2; 12 bases map to TRBD1. The germline V gene encodes CDR1 SGHAT and CDR2 FQDESV (reference sequence). CDR3 length equals 16 residues. Losses at the gene ends were 2 bases for V and 5 bases for J; bases not matched to a gene: 6. CDR3 protein: CASSLQGQGAPYGYTF. The CDR3 DNA sequence: TGTGCCAGCAGCTTACAGGGACAGGGGGCGCCGTATGGCTACACCTTC.

This clonotype was seen repeatedly, ten times or more. The J gene is TRBJ2-5, the V gene TRBV5-1, with D hard to call. The ends were cut back, 0 bases at V and 4 bases at J, with 7 bases in the middle. Germline assignment: CDR1 SGHRS and CDR2 YFSETQ. This CDR3 has 13 amino acids. CDR3 protein: CASSLELRETQYF. The CDR3 nucleotides are TGCGCCAGCAGCTTGGAGTTACGAGAGACCCAGTACTTC.

In the case of this clonotype: Because it lacks the conserved phenylalanine or tryptophan at the end, this CDR3 is likely a read error. The chain recombines TRBV29-1 with TRBJ1-2; no firm D call. Trimming cost V 4 bases and J 5 bases, with 5 bases left between them. The germline V gene has CDR1 SQVTM and CDR2 ANQGSEA. The CDR3 is 10 amino acids. The CDR3 sequence: CSVGEYGYTL. The CDR3, as DNA: TGCAGCGTTGGGGAGTATGGCTACACCCTC.

The chain recombines TRBV6-1 with TRBJ1-2, with TRBD1 as a possible D gene (6 bases). Germline lookup yields CDR1 MNHNS and CDR2 SASEGT. The CDR3 has 15 residues. Trimming removed 5 bases from V and 1 base from J, with 14 bases in between. This CDR3 reads CASSPLRTVNYGYTF. CDR3 in DNA: TGTGCCAGCAGTCCACTCCGGACAGTTAACTATGGCTACACCTTC.

The gene calls are TRBV5-1 and TRBJ2-5, with TRBD2 identical over 7 bases. V lost 6 bases to trimming and J lost 2 bases; unmatched junction nucleotides: 13. The germline V gene has CDR1 SGHRS and CDR2 YFSETQ. The CDR3 sequence is 16 residues long. The CDR3 loop is CASTEPGGEAQETQYF. Here the CDR3 DNA reads TGCGCCAGCACAGAGCCGGGGGGTGAGGCACAAGAGACCCAGTACTTC.

The chain uses TRBV9 and TRBJ2-2, with D possibly matching TRBD1 (6 bases). The DNA end is a closer match to TRBJ2-3, so the J assignment may be wrong. The germline gives CDR1 SGDLS, CDR2 YYNGEE. This CDR3 is built from 15 residues. CDR3 bases: TGTGCCAGCAGCACCCGGGACACCGACACAGATACGCAGTATTTT. It codes for CASSTRDTDTDTQYF.

This clonotype was counted ten times or more. The gene calls are TRBV20-1 and TRBJ2-3; 9 bases map to TRBD2. The J segment lost 0 bases and the V segment lost 1 base, leaving 14 bases of the junction unmatched. CDR3 length: 19 amino acids. CDR1 is DFQATT and CDR2 is SNEGSKA in the germline V gene (reference sequence). The CDR3 DNA reads as TGCAGTGCTAGAGTTTTGGCGGGGGGGCCGGCCAGTAGCACAGATACGCAGTATTTT. Protein: CSARVLAGGPASSTDTQYF.

Turning to this clonotype: This may stem from a read error, because a much larger clone lies one nucleotide away. This sequence joins TRBV6-2 or TRBV6-3 and TRBJ1-6; 7 nucleotides line up with TRBD1. CDR3 length: 16 residues. From germline, CDR1 is MNHEY and CDR2 SVGEGT. V lost 7 bases to trimming and J lost 5 bases; unmatched junction nucleotides: 11. The CDR3 loop reads CASNHRTGIDNSPLHF. As DNA, the CDR3 is TGTGCCAGCAATCACCGGACAGGTATTGATAATTCACCCCTCCACTTT.

The V call is TRBV7-9, the J call TRBJ1-2; D is uncertain. The germline gives CDR1 SEHNR, CDR2 FQNEAQ (reference sequence). The CDR3 is 10 amino acids. Trimming left V 8 bases short and J 12 bases short, with 13 bases between. CDR3 bases: TGTGCCAGCTCCTCCTCTGGAAACACCTTC. Its translation is CASSSSGNTF.

This clonotype was counted only a few times. The chain uses TRBV12-3 or TRBV12-4 and TRBJ1-5; D unresolved. The CDR3 covers 14 residues. V was pared by 3 bases and J by 0 bases, with 6 bases between. CDR3 protein: CASSFLYSNQPQHF. The DNA for the CDR3 is TGTGCCAGCAGTTTTTTATATAGCAATCAGCCCCAGCATTTT.

The CDR3 nucleotides are TGCAGTGCAACCGGGACAGCCCTCGAGCAGTACTTC. It specifies CSATGTALEQYF. The V and J genes are TRBV20-1 and TRBJ2-7, with TRBD1 matching over 7 bases. Germline V gene sequence: CDR1 DFQATT, CDR2 SNEGSKA (reference sequence). V was clipped by 6 bases and J by 6 bases; unmatched bases: 8. The CDR3 length is 12 residues.

J is TRBJ1-6 and V is TRBV6-5; 8 nucleotides agree with TRBD1. CDR3 length: 15 residues. The V segment lost 0 bases and the J segment 10 bases; nucleotides outside the gene matches: 5. CDR1 and CDR2 from the germline V gene are MNHEY and SVGAGI. CDR3 sequence reads: CASSYSTGDGSPLHF. The CDR3 coding sequence is TGTGCCAGCAGTTACTCGACAGGGGACGGATCACCCCTCCACTTT.

This clonotype was counted a few times. The genes are TRBV18 and TRBJ2-5, with D perhaps given as TRBD1 or TRBD2 (5 bases each). The germline V gene encodes CDR1 KGHSH and CDR2 LQKENI. The CDR3 length is 14 residues. V lost 1 base and J 0 bases, leaving 6 bases between the germline ends. In DNA form, the CDR3 reads TGTGCCAGCTCACCACGGGGGTACCAAGAGACCCAGTACTTC. This gives the protein CASSPRGYQETQYF.

This clonotype has a handful of counts. This chain uses TRBV10-3 with TRBJ2-7; D not resolved. The germline gives CDR1 ENHRY, CDR2 SYGVKD. The CDR3 is 13 amino acids. V lost 3 bases to trimming and J lost 1 base, with 7 bases between them. The CDR3 DNA reads TGTGCCATCAGTGAAAGTGCGTCCTACGAGCAGTACTTC. Protein product: CAISESASYEQYF.